This T cell receptor (beta chain) was retrieved from a study of regulatory T cells in long-lasting Graves disease. Study conclusions and caveats: Persistent Graves' patients showed less TCR diversity than newly diagnosed ones.

This CDR3 spans 12 amino acids. V lost 8 bases, J lost 5 bases, and 11 bases lay in between. Germline V CDR1 and CDR2: SNHLY, FYNNEI. This clonotype was observed many times. As yet, its antigen is unknown. For TCR beta, libraries came from iRepertoire HTBI primers and Arm-PCR of CDR3 regions. TCRdb reprocessed the multiplex PCR reads via MiXCR and lists one record per CDR3 protein. This sample has just over 600,000 distinct CDR3 sequences; about 16% occur once, and the top ten carry roughly 18%. Time point given: newly diagnosed GD, antithyroid drugs for less than 3 months. From RNA extracted from PBMCs, the TCR library was made. These data were also reused for a study on T cells in Graves' hyperthyroidism and ophthalmopathy. That investigation notes: The model anticipated ophthalmopathy a median approximately six months pre-onset.

The sample here was peripheral blood mononuclear cells (PBMCs), taken at new diagnosis, from a patient treated with antithyroid drugs. This sequence was found in a woman aged 25 to 39 with Graves disease. This chain connects TRBV2 to TRBJ2-3; D is undetermined. CDR3 coding DNA: TGTGCCAGCTCCTGGGTCATAGATACGCAGTATTTT. This gives the protein CASSWVIDTQYF.